This T cell receptor (beta chain) was identified during a study of T cell responses to AZD1222 COVID-19 vaccine. General study results and limits: Spike was spanned by vaccine-associated CD4 TCRs, which were dominant at 160-218 and 743-854. Repertoires in all cases were sampled only once the peak T cell response had passed.

The V end was cut by 2 bases, the J end by 4 bases, with 4 bases between. CDR1 GTSNPN and CDR2 SVGIG come from the germline V gene (reference sequence). This CDR3 spans 11 amino acids. Notes on this clone: Its target is not known.

The assay was immunoSEQ multiplex PCR, and TCRdb's table has in-frame clones only and misses some. The table includes 85,000 to 100,000 clones, approximately 90% detected once. The sequencing here drew on peripheral blood, taken on day 0 of AZD1222 vaccination. This chain connects TRBV30 to TRBJ2-3; D uncertain. This clonotype was sampled from an adult in good health. CDR3 protein: CAWSWADTQYF. The CDR3 DNA reads TGTGCCTGGAGTTGGGCAGATACGCAGTATTTT.